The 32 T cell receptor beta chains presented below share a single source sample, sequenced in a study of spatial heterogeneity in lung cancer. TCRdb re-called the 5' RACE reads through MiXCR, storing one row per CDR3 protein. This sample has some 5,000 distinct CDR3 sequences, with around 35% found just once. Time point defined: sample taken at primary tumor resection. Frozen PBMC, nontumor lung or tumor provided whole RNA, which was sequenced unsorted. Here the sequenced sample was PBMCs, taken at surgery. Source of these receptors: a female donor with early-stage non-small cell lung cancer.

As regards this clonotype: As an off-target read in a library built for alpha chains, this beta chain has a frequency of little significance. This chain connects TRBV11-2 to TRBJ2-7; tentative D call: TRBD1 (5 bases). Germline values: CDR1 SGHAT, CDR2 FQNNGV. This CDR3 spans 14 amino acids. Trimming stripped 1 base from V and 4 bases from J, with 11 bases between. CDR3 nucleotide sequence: TGTGCCAGCAGCTTAGGGGGCGTAGGGTACGAGCAGTACTTC. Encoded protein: CASSLGGVGYEQYF.

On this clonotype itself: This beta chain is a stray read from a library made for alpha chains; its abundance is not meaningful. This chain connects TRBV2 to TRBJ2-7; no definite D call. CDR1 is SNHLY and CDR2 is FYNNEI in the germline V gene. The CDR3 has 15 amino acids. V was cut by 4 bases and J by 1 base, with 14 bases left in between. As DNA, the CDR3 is TGTGCCAGCAGTGCCCGCGGCGTTAGTTCCTACGAGCAGTACTTC. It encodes CASSARGVSSYEQYF. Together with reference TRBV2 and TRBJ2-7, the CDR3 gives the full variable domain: EPEVTQTPSHQVTQMGQEVILRCVPISNHLYFYWYRQILGQKVEFLVSFYNNEISEKSEIFDDQFSVERPDGSNFTLKIRSTKLEDSAMYFCASSARGVSSYEQYFGPGTRLTVT.

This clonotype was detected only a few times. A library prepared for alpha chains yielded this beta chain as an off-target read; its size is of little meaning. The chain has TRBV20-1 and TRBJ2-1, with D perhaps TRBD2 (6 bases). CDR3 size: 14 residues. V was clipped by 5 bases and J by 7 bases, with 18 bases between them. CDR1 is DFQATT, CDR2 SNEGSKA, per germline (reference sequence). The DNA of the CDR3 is TGCAGTGCTCCCGGCTGGGACTCCATAAATGAGCAGTTCTTC. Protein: CSAPGWDSINEQFF.

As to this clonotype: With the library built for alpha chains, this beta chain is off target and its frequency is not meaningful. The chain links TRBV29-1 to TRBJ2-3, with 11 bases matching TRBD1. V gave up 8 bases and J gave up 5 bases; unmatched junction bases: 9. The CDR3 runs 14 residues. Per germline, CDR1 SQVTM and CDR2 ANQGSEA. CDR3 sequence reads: CSIRRTGGEDTQYF. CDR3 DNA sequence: TGCAGCATACGAAGGACAGGGGGCGAAGATACGCAGTATTTT.

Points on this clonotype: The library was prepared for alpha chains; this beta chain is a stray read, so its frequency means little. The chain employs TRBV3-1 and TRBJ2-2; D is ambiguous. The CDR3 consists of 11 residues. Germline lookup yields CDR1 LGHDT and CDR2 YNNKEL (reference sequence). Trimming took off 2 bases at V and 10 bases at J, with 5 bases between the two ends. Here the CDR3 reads CASSQRAELFF. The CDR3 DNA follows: TGTGCCAGCAGCCAAAGGGCGGAGCTGTTTTTT.

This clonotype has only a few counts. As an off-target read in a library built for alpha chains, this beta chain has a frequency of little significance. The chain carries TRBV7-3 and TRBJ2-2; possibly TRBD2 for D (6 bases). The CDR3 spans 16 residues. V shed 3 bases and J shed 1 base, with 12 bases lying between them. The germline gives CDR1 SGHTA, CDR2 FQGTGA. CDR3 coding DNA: TGTGCCAGCAGCTTGGGGGGACGCAAGAACACCGGGGAGCTGTTTTTT. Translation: CASSLGGRKNTGELFF.

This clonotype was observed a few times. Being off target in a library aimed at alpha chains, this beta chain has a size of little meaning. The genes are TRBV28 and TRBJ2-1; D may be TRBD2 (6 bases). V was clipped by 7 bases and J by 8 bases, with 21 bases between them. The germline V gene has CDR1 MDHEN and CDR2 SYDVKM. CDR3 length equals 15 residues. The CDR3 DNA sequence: TGTGCCAGCAACCGCGGGGTGGGCCTAATTGATGAGCAGTTCTTC. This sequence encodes CASNRGVGLIDEQFF.

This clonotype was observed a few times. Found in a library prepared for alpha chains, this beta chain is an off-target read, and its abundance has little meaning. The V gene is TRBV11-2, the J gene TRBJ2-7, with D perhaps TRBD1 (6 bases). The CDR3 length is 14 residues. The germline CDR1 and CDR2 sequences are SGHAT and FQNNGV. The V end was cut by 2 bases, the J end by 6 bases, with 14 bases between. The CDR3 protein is CASSLLNQGGEQYF. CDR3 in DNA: TGTGCCAGCAGCTTACTAAACCAAGGGGGCGAGCAGTACTTC. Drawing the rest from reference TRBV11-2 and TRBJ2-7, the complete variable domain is EAGVAQSPRYKIIEKRQSVAFWCNPISGHATLYWYQQILGQGPKLLIQFQNNGVVDDSQLPKDRFSAERLKGVDSTLKIQPAKLEDSAVYLCASSLLNQGGEQYFGPGTRLTVT.

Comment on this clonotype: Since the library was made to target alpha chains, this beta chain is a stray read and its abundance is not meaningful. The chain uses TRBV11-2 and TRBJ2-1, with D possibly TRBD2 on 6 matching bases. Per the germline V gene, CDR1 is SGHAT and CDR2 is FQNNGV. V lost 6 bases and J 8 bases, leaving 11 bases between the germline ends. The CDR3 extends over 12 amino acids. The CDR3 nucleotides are TGTGCCAGCAGTGGAGGGAGCCATGAGCAGTTCTTC. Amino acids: CASSGGSHEQFF.

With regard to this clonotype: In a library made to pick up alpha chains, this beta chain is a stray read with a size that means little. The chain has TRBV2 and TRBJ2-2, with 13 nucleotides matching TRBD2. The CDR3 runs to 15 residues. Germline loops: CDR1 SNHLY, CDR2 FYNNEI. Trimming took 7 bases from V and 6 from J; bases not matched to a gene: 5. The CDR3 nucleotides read TGTGCCAGCAATTTACTAGCGGGGGGGCCCGGGGAGCTGTTTTTT. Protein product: CASNLLAGGPGELFF.

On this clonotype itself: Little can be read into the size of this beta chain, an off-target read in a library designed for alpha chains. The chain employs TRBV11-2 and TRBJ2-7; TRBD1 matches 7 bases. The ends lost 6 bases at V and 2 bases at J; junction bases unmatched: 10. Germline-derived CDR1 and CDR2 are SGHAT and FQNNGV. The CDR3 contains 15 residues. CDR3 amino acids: CASRYPGQLPYEQYF. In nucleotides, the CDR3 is TGTGCCAGCAGGTACCCGGGACAGCTTCCCTACGAGCAGTACTTC.

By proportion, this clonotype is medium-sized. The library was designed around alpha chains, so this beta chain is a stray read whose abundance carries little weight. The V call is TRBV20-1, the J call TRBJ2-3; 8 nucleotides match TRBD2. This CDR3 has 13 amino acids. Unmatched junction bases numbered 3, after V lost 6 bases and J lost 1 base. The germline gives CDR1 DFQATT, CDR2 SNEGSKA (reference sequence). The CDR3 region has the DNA TGCAGTGCCCACGGGGGGGGCACAGATACGCAGTATTTT. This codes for CSAHGGGTDTQYF.

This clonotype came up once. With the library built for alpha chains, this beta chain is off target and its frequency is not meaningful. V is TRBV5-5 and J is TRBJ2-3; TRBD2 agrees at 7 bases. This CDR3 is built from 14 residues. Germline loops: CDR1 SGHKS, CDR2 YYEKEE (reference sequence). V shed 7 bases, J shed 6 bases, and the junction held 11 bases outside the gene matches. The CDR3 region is CASCLAVLRDTQYF. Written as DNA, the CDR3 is TGTGCCAGCTGTCTAGCGGTTTTAAGGGATACGCAGTATTTT. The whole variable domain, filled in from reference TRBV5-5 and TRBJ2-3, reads DAGVTQSPTHLIKTRGQQVTLRCSPISGHKSVSWYQQVLGQGPQFIFQYYEKEERGRGNFPDRFSARQFPNYSSELNVNALLLGDSALYLCASCLAVLRDTQYFGPGTRLTVL.

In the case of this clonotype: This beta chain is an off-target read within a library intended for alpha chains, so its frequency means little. CDR3 DNA sequence: TGTGCCAGCACCGCCGGGCCAGGGATCTACAATGAGCAGTTCTTC. This codes for CASTAGPGIYNEQFF. The chain recombines TRBV2 with TRBJ2-1, with D possibly being TRBD1 (5 bases). The CDR3 is made up of 15 amino acids. With 7 bases removed from V and 3 bases from J, the gap between germline ends came to 16 bases. Germline-derived CDR1 and CDR2 are SNHLY and FYNNEI.

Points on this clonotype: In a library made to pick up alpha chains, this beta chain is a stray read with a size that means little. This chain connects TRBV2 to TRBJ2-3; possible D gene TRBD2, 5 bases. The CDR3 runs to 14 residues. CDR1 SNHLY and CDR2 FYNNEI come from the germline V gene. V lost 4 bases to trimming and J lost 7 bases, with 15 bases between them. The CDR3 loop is CASSAPPLGNTQYF. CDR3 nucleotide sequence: TGTGCCAGCAGTGCTCCCCCACTAGGAAATACGCAGTATTTT. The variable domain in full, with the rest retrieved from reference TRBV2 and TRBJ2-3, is EPEVTQTPSHQVTQMGQEVILRCVPISNHLYFYWYRQILGQKVEFLVSFYNNEISEKSEIFDDQFSVERPDGSNFTLKIRSTKLEDSAMYFCASSAPPLGNTQYFGPGTRLTVL.

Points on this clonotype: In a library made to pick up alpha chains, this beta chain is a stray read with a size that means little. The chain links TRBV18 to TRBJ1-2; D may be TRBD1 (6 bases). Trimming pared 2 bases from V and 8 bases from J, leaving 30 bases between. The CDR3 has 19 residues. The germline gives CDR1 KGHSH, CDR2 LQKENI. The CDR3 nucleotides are TGTGCCAGCTCACCAACCCCCAACGAGATAGGACAGCCCCCTCGCGGCTACACCTTC. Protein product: CASSPTPNEIGQPPRGYTF.

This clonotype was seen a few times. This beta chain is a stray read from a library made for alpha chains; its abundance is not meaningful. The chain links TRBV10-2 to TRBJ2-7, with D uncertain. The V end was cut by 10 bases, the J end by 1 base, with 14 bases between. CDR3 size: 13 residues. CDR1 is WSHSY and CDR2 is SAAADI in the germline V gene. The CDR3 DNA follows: TGCGCCACCTCCCTCGGAACATCCTACGAGCAGTACTTC. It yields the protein CATSLGTSYEQYF.

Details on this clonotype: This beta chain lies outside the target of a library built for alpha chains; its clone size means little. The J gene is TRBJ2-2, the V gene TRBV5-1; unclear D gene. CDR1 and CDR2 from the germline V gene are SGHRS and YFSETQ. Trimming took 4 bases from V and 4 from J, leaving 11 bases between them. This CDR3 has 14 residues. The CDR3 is CASSLDRATGELFF. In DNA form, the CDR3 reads TGCGCCAGCAGCCTGGACCGAGCCACCGGGGAGCTGTTTTTT.

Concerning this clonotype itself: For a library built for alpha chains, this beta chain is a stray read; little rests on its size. CDR3 residues: CATSRDGHGTHTGQFF. CDR3 bases: TGTGCCACCAGCAGAGACGGCCATGGAACACACACAGGGCAGTTCTTC. The V gene is TRBV15, the J gene TRBJ2-1; weak D call: TRBD1 (5 bases). CDR3 size: 16 residues. Trimming removed 0 bases from V and 12 bases from J, with 21 bases in between. The germline gives CDR1 LNHNV, CDR2 YYDKDF (reference sequence).

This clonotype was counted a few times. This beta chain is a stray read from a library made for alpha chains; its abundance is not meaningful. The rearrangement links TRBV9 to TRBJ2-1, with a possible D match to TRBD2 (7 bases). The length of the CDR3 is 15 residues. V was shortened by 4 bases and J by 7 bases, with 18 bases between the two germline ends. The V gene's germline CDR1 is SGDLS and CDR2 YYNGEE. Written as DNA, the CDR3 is TGTGCCAGCAGCCCCGAAGGGGGGGGTTCTAATGAGCAGTTCTTC. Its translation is CASSPEGGGSNEQFF.

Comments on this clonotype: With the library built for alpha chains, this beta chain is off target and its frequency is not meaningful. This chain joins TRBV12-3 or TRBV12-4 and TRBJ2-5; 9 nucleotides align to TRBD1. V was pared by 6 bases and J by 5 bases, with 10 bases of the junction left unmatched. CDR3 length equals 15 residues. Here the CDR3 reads CASSPTGGAMETQYF. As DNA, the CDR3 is TGTGCCAGCAGCCCCACAGGGGGCGCGATGGAGACCCAGTACTTC.

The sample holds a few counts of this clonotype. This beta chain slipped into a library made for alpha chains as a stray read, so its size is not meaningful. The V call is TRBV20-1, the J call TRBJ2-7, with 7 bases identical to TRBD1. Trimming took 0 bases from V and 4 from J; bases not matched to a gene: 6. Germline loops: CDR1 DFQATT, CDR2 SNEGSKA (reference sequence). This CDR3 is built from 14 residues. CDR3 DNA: TGCAGTGCTAGAGAGGGGACAGCCTTTTACGAGCAGTACTTC. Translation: CSAREGTAFYEQYF.

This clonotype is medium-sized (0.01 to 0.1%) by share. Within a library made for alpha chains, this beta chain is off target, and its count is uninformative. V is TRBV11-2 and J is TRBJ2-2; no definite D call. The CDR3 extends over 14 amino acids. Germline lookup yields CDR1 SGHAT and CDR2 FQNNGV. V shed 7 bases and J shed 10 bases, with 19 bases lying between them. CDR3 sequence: CASKASQTMLELFF. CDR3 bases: TGTGCCAGCAAAGCGTCCCAAACGATGTTGGAGCTGTTTTTT.

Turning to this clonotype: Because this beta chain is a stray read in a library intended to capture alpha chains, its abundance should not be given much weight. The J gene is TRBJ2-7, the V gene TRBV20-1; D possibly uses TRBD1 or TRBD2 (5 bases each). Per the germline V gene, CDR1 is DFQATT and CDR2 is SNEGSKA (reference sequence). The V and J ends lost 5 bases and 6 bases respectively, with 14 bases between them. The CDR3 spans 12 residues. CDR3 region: CSAYPERGEQYF. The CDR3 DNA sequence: TGCAGTGCTTACCCTGAGAGGGGCGAGCAGTACTTC.

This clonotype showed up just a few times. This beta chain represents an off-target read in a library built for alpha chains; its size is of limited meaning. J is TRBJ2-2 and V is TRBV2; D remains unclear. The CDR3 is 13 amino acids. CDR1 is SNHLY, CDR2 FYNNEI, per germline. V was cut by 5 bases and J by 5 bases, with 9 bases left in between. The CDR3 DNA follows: TGTGCCAGCAGTTTGCACTTTACCGGGGAGCTGTTTTTT. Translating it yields CASSLHFTGELFF.

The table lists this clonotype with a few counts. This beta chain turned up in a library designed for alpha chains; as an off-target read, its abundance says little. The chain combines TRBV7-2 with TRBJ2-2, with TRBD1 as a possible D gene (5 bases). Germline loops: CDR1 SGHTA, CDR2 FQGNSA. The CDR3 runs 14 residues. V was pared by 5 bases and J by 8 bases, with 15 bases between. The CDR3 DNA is TGTGCCAGCAGCACTCGACAGTTCCTGGGGGAGCTGTTTTTT. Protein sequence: CASSTRQFLGELFF. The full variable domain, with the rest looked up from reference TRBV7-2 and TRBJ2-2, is GAGVSQSPSNKVTEKGKDVELRCDPISGHTALYWYRQSLGQGLEFLIYFQGNSAPDKSGLPSDRFSAERTGGSVSTLTIQRTQQEDSAVYLCASSTRQFLGELFFGEGSRLTVL.

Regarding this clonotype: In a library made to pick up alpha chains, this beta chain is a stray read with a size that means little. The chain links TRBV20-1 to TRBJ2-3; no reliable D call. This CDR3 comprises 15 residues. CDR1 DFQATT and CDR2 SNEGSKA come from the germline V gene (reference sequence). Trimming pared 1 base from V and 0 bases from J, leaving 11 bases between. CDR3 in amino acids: CSARVLLVSTDTQYF. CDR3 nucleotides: TGCAGTGCTAGAGTACTTCTAGTAAGCACAGATACGCAGTATTTT.

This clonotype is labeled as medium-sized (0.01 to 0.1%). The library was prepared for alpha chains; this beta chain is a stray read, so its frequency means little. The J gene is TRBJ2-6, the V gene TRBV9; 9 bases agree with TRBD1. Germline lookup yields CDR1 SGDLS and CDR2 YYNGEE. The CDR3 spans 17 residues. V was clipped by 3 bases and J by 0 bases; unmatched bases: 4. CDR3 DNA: TGTGCCAGCAGCGAGGGGACAGGGACCTCTGGGGCCAACGTCCTGACTTTC. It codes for CASSEGTGTSGANVLTF.

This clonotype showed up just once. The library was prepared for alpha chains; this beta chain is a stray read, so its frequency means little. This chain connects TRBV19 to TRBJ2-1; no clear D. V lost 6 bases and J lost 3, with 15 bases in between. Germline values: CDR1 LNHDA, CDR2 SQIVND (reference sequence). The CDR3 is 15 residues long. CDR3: CASSPRPGFYNEQFF. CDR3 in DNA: TGTGCCAGTAGCCCTAGGCCTGGATTCTACAATGAGCAGTTCTTC.

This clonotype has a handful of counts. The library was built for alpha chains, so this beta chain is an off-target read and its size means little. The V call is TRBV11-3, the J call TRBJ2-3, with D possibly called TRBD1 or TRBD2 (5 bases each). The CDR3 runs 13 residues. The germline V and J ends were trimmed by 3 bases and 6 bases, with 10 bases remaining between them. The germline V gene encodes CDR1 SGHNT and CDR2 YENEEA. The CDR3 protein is CASSLGTWDTQYF. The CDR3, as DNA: TGTGCCAGCAGCTTGGGGACGTGGGATACGCAGTATTTT. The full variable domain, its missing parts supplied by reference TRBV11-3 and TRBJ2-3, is EAGVVQSPRYKIIEKKQPVAFWCNPISGHNTLYWYLQNLGQGPELLIRYENEEAVDDSQLPKDRFSAERLKGVDSTLKIQPAELGDSAVYLCASSLGTWDTQYFGPGTRLTVL.

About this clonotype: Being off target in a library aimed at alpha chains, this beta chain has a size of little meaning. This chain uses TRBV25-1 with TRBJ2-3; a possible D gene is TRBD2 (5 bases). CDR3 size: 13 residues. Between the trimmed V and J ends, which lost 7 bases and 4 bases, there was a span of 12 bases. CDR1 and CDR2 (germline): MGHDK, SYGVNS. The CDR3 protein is CASNDLGADTQYF. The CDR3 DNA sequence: TGTGCCAGCAACGACCTCGGGGCAGATACGCAGTATTTT.

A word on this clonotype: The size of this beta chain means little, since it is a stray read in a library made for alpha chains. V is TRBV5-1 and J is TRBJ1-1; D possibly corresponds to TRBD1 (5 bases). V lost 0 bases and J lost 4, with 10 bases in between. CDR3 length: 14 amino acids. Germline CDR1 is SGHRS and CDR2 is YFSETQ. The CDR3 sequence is CASSLGGDGTEAFF. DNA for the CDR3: TGCGCCAGCAGCTTGGGAGGGGACGGCACTGAAGCTTTCTTT.